These T cell receptor beta chains were read from a single sample in a study of cytomegalovirus exposure and HLA in healthy donors. The assay was immunoSEQ multiplex PCR, and TCRdb's table has in-frame clones only and misses some. The sample consists of 65,000 or so clones, just over 90% of them appearing once. Source material: PBMCs. All receptors derive from a woman aged 18-29 years in good health and CMV-seronegative. CDR3s include the opening cysteine and the closing phenylalanine or tryptophan. The D gene is left open where the match is weak. Not every row has a clone size; where given, it reads once, few, many or a size class.

D gene	V gene	clone size	J gene	CDR3 protein	CDR3 DNA
-	TRBV4-1	-	TRBJ2-3	CASSLSTADTQYF	TGCGCCAGCAGCCTTTCTACGGCAGATACGCAGTATTTT
TRBD2	TRBV6-6	-	TRBJ2-1	CASRLGLAGDNEQFF	TGTGCCAGCAGGCTCGGACTAGCGGGGGACAATGAGCAGTTCTTC
-	TRBV6-1	-	TRBJ2-5	CASSESPGSGTQYF	TGTGCCAGCAGTGAATCGCCCGGGTCGGGGACCCAGTACTTC
-	TRBV28	-	TRBJ1-1	CASSYAGEAFF	TGTGCCAGCAGTTACGCCGGTGAAGCTTTCTTT
-	TRBV5-1	-	TRBJ1-4	CASRDSATNEKLFF	TGCGCCAGCAGGGACAGTGCAACTAATGAAAAACTGTTTTTT
TRBD1	TRBV18	once	TRBJ1-4	CASSPSRQGTAEKLFF	TGTGCCAGCTCACCGTCTCGACAGGGGACGGCGGAAAAACTGTTTTTT
-	TRBV27	-	TRBJ2-7	CASRAGRLYEQYF	TGTGCCAGTAGAGCGGGTCGCCTCTACGAGCAGTACTTC
-	TRBV27	-	TRBJ2-2	CASSRSAGELFF	TGTGCCAGCAGTCGCAGCGCCGGGGAGCTGTTTTTT
-	TRBV4-1	-	TRBJ2-1	CASSQEPMSSYNEQFF	TGCGCCAGCAGCCAAGAGCCGATGAGCTCCTACAATGAGCAGTTCTTC
-	TRBV27	-	TRBJ1-2	CASSARQGRDGYTF	TGTGCCAGCAGCGCCCGCCAGGGGAGGGATGGCTACACCTTC
-	TRBV4-1	-	TRBJ1-1	CASSQERSGEANTEAFF	TGCGCCAGCAGCCAAGAAAGGAGTGGGGAGGCGAACACTGAAGCTTTCTTT
-	TRBV4-1	-	TRBJ2-1	CASSQTDLSSYNEQFF	TGCGCCAGCAGCCAGACCGACTTGAGCTCCTACAATGAGCAGTTCTTC
-	TRBV5-1	-	TRBJ2-7	CASSLLRGKDYEQYF	TGCGCCAGCAGCTTGCTTCGGGGAAAAGACTACGAGCAGTACTTC
TRBD1	TRBV7-3	-	TRBJ2-1	CASSSNRDSSYNEQFF	TGTGCCAGCAGCTCCAACCGGGACAGCTCCTACAATGAGCAGTTCTTC
-	TRBV7-8	-	TRBJ1-2	CASSEQGYYGYTF	TGTGCCAGCAGCGAACAGGGTTACTATGGCTACACCTTC
TRBD1	TRBV6-1	-	TRBJ1-4	CASSTNGQANEKLFF	TGTGCCAGCAGTACAAACGGACAGGCGAATGAAAAACTGTTTTTT
TRBD1	TRBV9	-	TRBJ1-3	CASSARTGASGNTIYF	TGTGCCAGCAGCGCTAGGACAGGTGCCTCTGGAAACACCATATATTTT
-	TRBV6-4	few	TRBJ2-3	CASSDGTGTDTQYF	TGTGCCAGCAGTGACGGGACTGGCACAGATACGCAGTATTTT
-	TRBV7-5	-	TRBJ1-4	CARSPRTGEANEKLFF	TGTGCCAGAAGCCCCCGGACAGGGGAAGCTAATGAAAAACTGTTTTTT
-	TRBV23-1	once	TRBJ2-7	CASLALLAYEQYF	TGCGCCAGCCTGGCCCTTCTAGCCTACGAGCAGTACTTC
TRBD2	TRBV10-3	-	TRBJ2-3	CAISGPGLAEDTQYF	TGTGCCATCAGTGGCCCGGGACTAGCGGAAGATACGCAGTATTTT
-	TRBV6-5	-	TRBJ2-2	CASSPRGTSTGELFF	TGTGCCAGCAGTCCCAGGGGGACTTCCACCGGGGAGCTGTTTTTT
-	TRBV28	-	TRBJ2-1	CASSLEAEYEQFF	TGTGCCAGCAGTTTGGAAGCGGAATATGAGCAGTTCTTC
TRBD1	TRBV7-9	-	TRBJ1-2	CASSLDRGQGSWRDGYTF	TGTGCCAGCAGCTTAGATAGAGGACAGGGAAGTTGGCGGGATGGCTACACCTTC
TRBD1	TRBV11-1	-	TRBJ1-1	CASSRDRDREHFMNTEAFF	TGTGCCAGCAGCCGGGACCGGGACAGGGAACATTTTATGAACACTGAAGCTTTCTTT
TRBD2	TRBV7-9	-	TRBJ2-1	CASSLILAGVYNEQFF	TGTGCCAGCAGCTTGATACTAGCGGGAGTATACAATGAGCAGTTCTTC
-	TRBV5-1	once	TRBJ2-1	CASSLEIAAPYNEQFF	TGCGCCAGCAGCTTGGAAATAGCGGCCCCCTACAATGAGCAGTTCTTC
TRBD2	TRBV27	-	TRBJ2-1	CASRRLAGGLSFDEQFF	TGTGCCAGCAGAAGACTAGCGGGGGGGTTAAGTTTCGATGAGCAGTTCTTC
-	TRBV7-6	-	TRBJ2-7	CASSLADQGYEQYF	TGTGCCAGCAGCTTGGCGGATCAGGGGTACGAGCAGTACTTC
-	TRBV2	-	TRBJ1-2	CASRADSYGYTF	TGTGCCAGCAGGGCTGACAGCTATGGCTACACCTTC
-	TRBV28	-	TRBJ1-1	CASSLAWERNTEAFF	TGTGCCAGCAGTTTAGCATGGGAGCGAAACACTGAAGCTTTCTTT
-	TRBV6-6	once	TRBJ1-2	CASSYLETSNYGYTF	TGTGCCAGCAGTTATTTAGAAACTTCTAACTATGGCTACACCTTC
-	TRBV7-2	-	TRBJ2-5	CASSLMGRGEETQYF	TGTGCCAGCAGCTTAATGGGCAGGGGAGAGGAGACCCAGTACTTC
-	TRBV12-2	-	TRBJ1-1	CASRRTGRTEAFF	TGTGCAAGTCGCCGGACAGGGCGAACTGAAGCTTTCTTT
-	TRBV9	-	TRBJ2-1	CASSVGTREWDEQFF	TGTGCCAGCAGCGTAGGCACCAGGGAATGGGATGAGCAGTTCTTC
TRBD1	TRBV29-1	-	TRBJ2-5	CSGAGGQETQYF	TGCAGCGGGGCAGGGGGCCAAGAGACCCAGTACTTC
-	TRBV13	-	TRBJ1-4	CASSFIQGEKLFF	TGTGCCAGCAGCTTTATCCAGGGGGAAAAACTGTTTTTT
TRBD2	TRBV19	-	TRBJ2-7	CASSTLEAGGPYEQYF	TGTGCCAGTAGTACCCTCGAGGCGGGAGGGCCCTACGAGCAGTACTTC
TRBD1	TRBV27	-	TRBJ2-7	CASSRLDRAAQRQYF	TGTGCCAGCAGTCGGCTAGACAGGGCTGCACAGAGGCAGTACTTC
-	TRBV7-9	-	TRBJ1-5	CASSSHPGGGSNQPQHF	TGTGCCAGCAGCTCCCACCCCGGGGGGGGTAGCAATCAGCCCCAGCATTTT
-	TRBV29-1	-	TRBJ1-1	CSGLLNTEAFF	TGCAGCGGGCTGCTGAACACTGAAGCTTTCTTT
-	TRBV5-1	-	TRBJ1-2	CASSLDALSSNYGYTF	TGCGCCAGCAGCTTGGACGCACTGTCCTCTAACTATGGCTACACCTTC
-	TRBV7-7	-	TRBJ1-5	CAGGRQDQQPQHF	TGTGCTGGAGGTAGACAGGACCAGCAGCCCCAGCATTTT
TRBD1	TRBV7-2	few	TRBJ1-4	CASSRDRPDEKLFF	TGTGCCAGCAGCCGGGACAGGCCCGATGAAAAACTGTTTTTT
-	TRBV6-6	once	TRBJ2-1	CASSYPERAGVEQFF	TGTGCCAGCAGTTACCCCGAGCGGGCTGGGGTTGAGCAGTTCTTC
-	TRBV14	-	TRBJ2-3	CASSWRRSSDTQYF	TGTGCCAGCAGCTGGCGGAGGTCGTCAGATACGCAGTATTTT
TRBD2	TRBV27	-	TRBJ2-3	CASSPGLAGGDTQYF	TGTGCCAGCAGTCCCGGACTAGCGGGGGGGGATACGCAGTATTTT
TRBD2	TRBV6-6	once	TRBJ2-1	CASQREGYNEQFF	TGTGCCAGCCAGCGGGAGGGCTACAATGAGCAGTTCTTC
-	TRBV5-1	-	TRBJ1-2	CASSPLQGNYGYTF	TGCGCCAGCAGCCCACTTCAGGGAAACTATGGCTACACCTTC
-	TRBV4-3	-	TRBJ2-1	CASSREGSGRNEQFF	TGCGCCAGCAGCCGCGAGGGCAGTGGAAGGAATGAGCAGTTCTTC
TRBD2	TRBV11-3	-	TRBJ2-7	CASAGGSSYEQYF	TGTGCCAGCGCGGGCGGGAGCTCCTACGAGCAGTACTTC
-	TRBV28	-	TRBJ1-5	CASCRGGSRQPQHF	TGTGCCAGCTGCAGGGGCGGGAGTCGCCAGCCCCAGCATTTT
-	TRBV9	-	TRBJ2-1	CASSVMSYEQFF	TGTGCCAGCAGCGTTATGTCGTATGAGCAGTTCTTC